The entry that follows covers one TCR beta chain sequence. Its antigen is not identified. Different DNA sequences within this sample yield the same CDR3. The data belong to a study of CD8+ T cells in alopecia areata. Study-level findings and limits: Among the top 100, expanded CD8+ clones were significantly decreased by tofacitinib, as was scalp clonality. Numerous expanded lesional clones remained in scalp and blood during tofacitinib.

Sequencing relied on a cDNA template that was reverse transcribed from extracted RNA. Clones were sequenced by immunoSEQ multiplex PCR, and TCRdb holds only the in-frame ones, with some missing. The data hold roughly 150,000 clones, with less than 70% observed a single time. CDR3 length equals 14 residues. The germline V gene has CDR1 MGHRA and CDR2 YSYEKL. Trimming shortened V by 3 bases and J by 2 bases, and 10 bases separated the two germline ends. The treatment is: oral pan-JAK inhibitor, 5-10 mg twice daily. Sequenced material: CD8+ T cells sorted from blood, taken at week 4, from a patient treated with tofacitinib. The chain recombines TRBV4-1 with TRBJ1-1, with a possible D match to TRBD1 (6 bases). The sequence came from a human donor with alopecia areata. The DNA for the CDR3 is TGCGCCAGCAGCCAGGGACAAGGAAACACTGAAGCTTTCTTT. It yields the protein CASSQGQGNTEAFF.